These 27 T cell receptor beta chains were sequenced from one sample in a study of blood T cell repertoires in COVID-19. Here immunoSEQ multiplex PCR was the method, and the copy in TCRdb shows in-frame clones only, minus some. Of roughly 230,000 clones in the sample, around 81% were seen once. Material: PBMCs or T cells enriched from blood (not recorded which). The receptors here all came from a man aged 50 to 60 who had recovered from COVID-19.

The chain's CDR3 is CASSHGQGRVVNYGYTF. CDR3 nucleotides: TGTGCCAGCAGCCATGGGCAGGGGCGCGTTGTTAACTATGGCTACACCTTC. The gene calls are TRBV5-8 and TRBJ1-2; D might be TRBD1 (6 bases). The ends were cut back, 4 bases at V and 1 base at J, with 20 bases in the middle. CDR3 length: 17 residues. Looked up from germline, CDR1 is SGHTS and CDR2 is YDEGEE.

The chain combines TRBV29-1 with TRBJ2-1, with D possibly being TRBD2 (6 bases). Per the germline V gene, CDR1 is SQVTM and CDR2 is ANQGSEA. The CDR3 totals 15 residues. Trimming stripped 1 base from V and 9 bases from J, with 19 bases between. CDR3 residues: CSVEGPTGQGGEQFF. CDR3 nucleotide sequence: TGCAGCGTTGAAGGTCCCACCGGGCAGGGAGGTGAGCAGTTCTTC.

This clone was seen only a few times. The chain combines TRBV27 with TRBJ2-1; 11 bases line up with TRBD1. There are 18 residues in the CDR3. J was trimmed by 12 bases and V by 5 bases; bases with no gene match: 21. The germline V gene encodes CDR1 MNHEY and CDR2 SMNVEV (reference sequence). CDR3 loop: CASSAKQRLDRGPDVQFF. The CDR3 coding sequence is TGTGCCAGCAGTGCAAAACAGAGATTGGACAGGGGGCCGGACGTGCAGTTCTTC.

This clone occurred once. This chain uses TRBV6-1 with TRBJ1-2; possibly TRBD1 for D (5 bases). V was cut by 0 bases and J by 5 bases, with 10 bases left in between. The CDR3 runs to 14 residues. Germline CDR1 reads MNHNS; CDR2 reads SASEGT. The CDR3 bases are TGTGCCAGCAGTGAAGCGGGGCAGCGTTATGGCTACACCTTC. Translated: CASSEAGQRYGYTF.

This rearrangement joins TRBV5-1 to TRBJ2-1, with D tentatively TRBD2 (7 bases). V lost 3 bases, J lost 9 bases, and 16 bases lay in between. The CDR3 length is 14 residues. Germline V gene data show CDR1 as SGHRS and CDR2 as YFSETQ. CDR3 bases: TGCGCCAGCAGCTGGGGGGGCGTTGGAATTGAGCAGTTCTTC. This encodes CASSWGGVGIEQFF.

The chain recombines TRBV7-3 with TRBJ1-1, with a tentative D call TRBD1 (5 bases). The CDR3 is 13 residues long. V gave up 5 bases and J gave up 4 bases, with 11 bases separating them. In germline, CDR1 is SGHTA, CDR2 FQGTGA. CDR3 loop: CASSLQDTTEAFF. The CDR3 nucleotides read TGTGCCAGCAGCCTCCAGGACACCACTGAAGCTTTCTTT.

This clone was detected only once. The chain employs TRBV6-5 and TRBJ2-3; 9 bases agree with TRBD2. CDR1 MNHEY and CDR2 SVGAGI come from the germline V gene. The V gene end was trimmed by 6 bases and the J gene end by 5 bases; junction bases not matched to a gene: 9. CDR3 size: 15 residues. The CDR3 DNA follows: TGTGCCAGCAGCTTCCTAGCGGGAAATTTAGATACGCAGTATTTT. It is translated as CASSFLAGNLDTQYF.

This CDR3 reads CASSLPRGLNEKLFF. In nucleotides, the CDR3 is TGTGCCAGCAGTTTACCTCGGGGGTTGAATGAAAAACTGTTTTTT. V is TRBV28 and J is TRBJ1-4; a weak D match, TRBD1 (5 bases). Deletions cut 2 bases from V and 5 bases from J, with 12 bases between. The CDR3 extends over 15 amino acids. Germline V gene sequence: CDR1 MDHEN, CDR2 SYDVKM.

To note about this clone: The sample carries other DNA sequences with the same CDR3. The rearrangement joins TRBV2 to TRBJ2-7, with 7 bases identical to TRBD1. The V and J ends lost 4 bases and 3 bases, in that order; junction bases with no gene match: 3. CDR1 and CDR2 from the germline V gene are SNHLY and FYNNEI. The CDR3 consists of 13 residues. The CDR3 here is CASSGQGGYEQYF. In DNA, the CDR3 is TGTGCCAGCAGTGGACAGGGTGGCTACGAGCAGTACTTC. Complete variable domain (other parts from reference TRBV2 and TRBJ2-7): EPEVTQTPSHQVTQMGQEVILRCVPISNHLYFYWYRQILGQKVEFLVSFYNNEISEKSEIFDDQFSVERPDGSNFTLKIRSTKLEDSAMYFCASSGQGGYEQYFGPGTRLTVT.

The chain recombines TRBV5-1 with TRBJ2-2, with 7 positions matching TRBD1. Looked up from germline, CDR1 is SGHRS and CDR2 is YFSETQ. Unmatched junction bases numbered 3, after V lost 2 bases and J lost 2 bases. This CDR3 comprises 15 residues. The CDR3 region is CASSFGTVNTGELFF. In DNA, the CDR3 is TGCGCCAGCAGCTTTGGGACAGTAAACACCGGGGAGCTGTTTTTT.

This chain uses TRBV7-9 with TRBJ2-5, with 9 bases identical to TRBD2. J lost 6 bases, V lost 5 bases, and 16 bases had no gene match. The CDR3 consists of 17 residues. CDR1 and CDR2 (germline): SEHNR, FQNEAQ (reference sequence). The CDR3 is CASSPTRRTSDGQTQYF. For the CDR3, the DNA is TGTGCCAGCAGCCCCACTCGGCGGACTAGCGATGGGCAGACCCAGTACTTC.

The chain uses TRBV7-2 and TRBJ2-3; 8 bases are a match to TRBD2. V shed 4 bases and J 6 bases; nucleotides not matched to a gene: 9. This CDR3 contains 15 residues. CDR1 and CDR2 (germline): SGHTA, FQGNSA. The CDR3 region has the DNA TGTGCCAGCAGCTCGGAGGCGGGGGGCAAGGATACGCAGTATTTT. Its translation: CASSSEAGGKDTQYF.

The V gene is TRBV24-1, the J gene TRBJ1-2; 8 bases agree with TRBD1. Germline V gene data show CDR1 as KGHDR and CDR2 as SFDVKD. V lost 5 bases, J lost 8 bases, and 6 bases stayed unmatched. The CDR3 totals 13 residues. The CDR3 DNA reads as TGTGCCACCAGTGCAGGGGGCGCAAAGGGCTACACCTTC. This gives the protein CATSAGGAKGYTF.

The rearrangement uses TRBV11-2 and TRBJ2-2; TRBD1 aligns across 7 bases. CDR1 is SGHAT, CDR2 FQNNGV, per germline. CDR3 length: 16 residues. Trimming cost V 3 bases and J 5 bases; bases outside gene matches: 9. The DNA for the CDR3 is TGTGCCAGCAGCTTCGGACAGGCCCCCGGGACCGGGGAGCTGTTTTTT. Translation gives CASSFGQAPGTGELFF.

The CDR3 loop reads CASSLGFYLEAFF. CDR3 nucleotide sequence: TGTGCCAGCAGCTTGGGTTTTTACCTAGAGGCTTTCTTT. V gene TRBV5-5 combines with J gene TRBJ1-1; D unresolved. The V end lost 0 bases, the J end lost 11 bases, and 14 bases lay between the germline ends. The CDR3 extends over 13 amino acids. Germline V gene lookup returns CDR1 SGHKS and CDR2 YYEKEE (reference sequence).

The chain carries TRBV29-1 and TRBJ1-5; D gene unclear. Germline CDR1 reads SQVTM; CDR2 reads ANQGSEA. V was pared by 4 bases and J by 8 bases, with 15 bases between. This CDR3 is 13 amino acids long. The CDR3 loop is CSVVGQLGEPQHF. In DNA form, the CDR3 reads TGCAGCGTTGTAGGGCAGCTCGGGGAGCCCCAGCATTTT.

The CDR3 reads CAWSAGGGEGYTF. The CDR3 region has the DNA TGTGCCTGGAGTGCCGGGGGGGGCGAAGGCTACACCTTC. The V and J genes are TRBV30 and TRBJ1-2; D is possibly TRBD1 (6 bases). The CDR3 covers 13 residues. Germline loops: CDR1 GTSNPN, CDR2 SVGIG (reference sequence). The V gene lost 1 base and the J gene lost 8 bases, with 14 bases spanning the gap.

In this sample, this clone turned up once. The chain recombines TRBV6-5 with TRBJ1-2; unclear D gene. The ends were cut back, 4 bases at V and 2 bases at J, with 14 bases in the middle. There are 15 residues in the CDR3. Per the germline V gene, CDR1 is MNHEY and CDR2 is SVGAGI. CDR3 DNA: TGTGCCAGCAGTTCCCCAAATGGCAGGAACTATGGCTACACCTTC. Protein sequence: CASSSPNGRNYGYTF.

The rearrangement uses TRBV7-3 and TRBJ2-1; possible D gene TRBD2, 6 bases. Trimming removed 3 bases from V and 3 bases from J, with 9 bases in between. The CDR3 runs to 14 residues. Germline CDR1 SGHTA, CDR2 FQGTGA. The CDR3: CASSLDYVYNEQFF. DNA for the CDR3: TGTGCCAGCAGCTTGGACTATGTCTACAATGAGCAGTTCTTC.

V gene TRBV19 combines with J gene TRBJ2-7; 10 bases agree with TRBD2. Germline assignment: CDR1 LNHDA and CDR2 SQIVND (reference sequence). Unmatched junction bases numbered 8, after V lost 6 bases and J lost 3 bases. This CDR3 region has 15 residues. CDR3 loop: CASRPPGTSVYEQYF. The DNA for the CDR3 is TGTGCCAGTAGACCCCCCGGGACTAGCGTCTACGAGCAGTACTTC.

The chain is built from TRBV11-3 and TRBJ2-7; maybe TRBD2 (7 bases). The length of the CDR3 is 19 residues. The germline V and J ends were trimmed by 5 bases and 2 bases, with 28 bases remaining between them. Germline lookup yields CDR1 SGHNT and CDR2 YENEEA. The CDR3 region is CASSKRRNRAGAPPYEQYF. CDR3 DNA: TGTGCCAGCAGCAAAAGGAGAAATAGGGCGGGGGCCCCCCCCTACGAGCAGTACTTC.

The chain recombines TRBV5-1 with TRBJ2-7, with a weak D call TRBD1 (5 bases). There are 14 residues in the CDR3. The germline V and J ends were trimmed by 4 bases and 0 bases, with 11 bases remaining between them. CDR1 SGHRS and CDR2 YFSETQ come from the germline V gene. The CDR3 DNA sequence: TGCGCCAGCAGCCCGACAGTAAGCTCCTACGAGCAGTACTTC. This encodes CASSPTVSSYEQYF.

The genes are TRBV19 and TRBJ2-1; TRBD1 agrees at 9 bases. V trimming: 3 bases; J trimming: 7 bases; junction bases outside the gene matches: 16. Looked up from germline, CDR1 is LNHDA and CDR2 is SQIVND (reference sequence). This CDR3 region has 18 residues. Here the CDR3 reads CASSMDTPGTGLKNEQFF. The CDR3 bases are TGTGCCAGTAGTATGGACACCCCCGGGACAGGGTTGAAGAATGAGCAGTTCTTC. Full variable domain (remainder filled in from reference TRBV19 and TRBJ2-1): DGGITQSPKYLFRKEGQNVTLSCEQNLNHDAMYWYRQDPGQGLRLIYYSQIVNDFQKGDIAEGYSVSREKKESFPLTVTSAQKNPTAFYLCASSMDTPGTGLKNEQFFGPGTRLTVL.

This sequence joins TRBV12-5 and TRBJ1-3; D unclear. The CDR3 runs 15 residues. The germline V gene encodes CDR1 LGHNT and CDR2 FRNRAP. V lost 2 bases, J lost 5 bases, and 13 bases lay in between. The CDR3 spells CASGLIASPRNTIYF. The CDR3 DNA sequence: TGTGCTAGTGGTTTGATCGCGAGCCCGCGAAACACCATATATTTT.

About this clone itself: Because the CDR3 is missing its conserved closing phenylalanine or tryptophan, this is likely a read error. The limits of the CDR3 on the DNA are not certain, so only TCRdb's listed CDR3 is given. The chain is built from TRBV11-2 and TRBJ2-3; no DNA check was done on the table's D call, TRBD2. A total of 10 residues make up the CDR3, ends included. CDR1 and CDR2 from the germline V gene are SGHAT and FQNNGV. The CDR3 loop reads CASSFPAGAP.

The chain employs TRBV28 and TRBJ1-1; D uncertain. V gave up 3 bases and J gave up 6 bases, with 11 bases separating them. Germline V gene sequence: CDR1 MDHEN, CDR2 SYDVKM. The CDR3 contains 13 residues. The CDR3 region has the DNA TGTGCCAGCAGTTTGTACAGAGCAGCTGAAGCTTTCTTT. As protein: CASSLYRAAEAFF.

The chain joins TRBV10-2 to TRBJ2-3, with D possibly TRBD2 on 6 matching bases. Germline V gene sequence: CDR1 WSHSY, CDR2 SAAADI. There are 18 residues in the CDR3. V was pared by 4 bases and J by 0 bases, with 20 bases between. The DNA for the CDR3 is TGCGCCAGCAGTGTGCGGGGCCCTAGCCCCGCGAGCACAGATACGCAGTATTTT. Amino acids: CASSVRGPSPASTDTQYF.